What follows describes a single T cell receptor beta chain. This specimen comes from a study of blood T cell repertoires in COVID-19. The CDR3 totals 11 residues. Germline CDR1 reads MDHEN; CDR2 reads SYDVKM. V dropped 7 bases and J dropped 11 bases, with 14 bases sitting between them. In the original workflow: Amplification of reference gene primers was used by the study to estimate nucleated cell counts. Some clones are missing from TCRdb's copy, which holds only in-frame ones; the method was immunoSEQ multiplex PCR. For V, J and clone size, that table is used; D and trimming come from the DNA. The repertoire holds 200,000 to 250,000 clones, with 70% to 90% as singletons.

The rearrangement links TRBV28 to TRBJ1-1; D gene unclear. The TCR originated in a woman aged 45-60 years with COVID-19, enrolled during active disease. Material: peripheral blood. The CDR3 coding sequence is TGTGCCAGCATCCAAAAATCGGGGGCTTTCTTT. Translating gives CASIQKSGAFF.